This passage covers 27 T cell receptor beta chains from one sample sequenced in a study of T cells in Graves' hyperthyroidism and ophthalmopathy. Researchers amplified the TCR beta CDR3 regions from RNA transcripts. First-round RT-PCR with HTBI primers amplified the TCR CDR3 region. In TCRdb, the multiplex PCR reads were re-called with MiXCR into one record per CDR3 protein. The data hold some 420,000 distinct CDR3 sequences, with roughly 13% observed a single time. Sequencing input: blood. Receptors originate from a woman between 18 and 29 years old with Graves' hyperthyroidism.

This clonotype was recorded at least ten times. The V gene is TRBV7-8, the J gene TRBJ1-1, with D unresolved. The germline V and J ends were trimmed by 2 bases and 1 base, with 17 bases remaining between them. Germline V lookup: CDR1 SGHVS, CDR2 FQNEAQ. The CDR3 sequence is 17 residues long. In DNA form, the CDR3 reads TGTGCCAGCAGCTTATATTACGACCCCCAGACGAACACTGAAGCTTTCTTT. This encodes CASSLYYDPQTNTEAFF.

CDR3 DNA: TGTGCCAGCAGCTTAGGGGTAGCGGACAATGAGCAGTTCTTC. Its protein product is CASSLGVADNEQFF. The V call is TRBV7-6, the J call TRBJ2-1; D might be TRBD2 (6 bases). Germline loops: CDR1 SGHVS, CDR2 FNYEAQ. Deletions cut 1 base from V and 5 bases from J, with 9 bases between. The CDR3 loop spans 14 amino acids.

This clonotype was counted ten times or more. V gene TRBV18 combines with J gene TRBJ1-1; D gene ambiguous. CDR3 size: 13 residues. The V gene's germline CDR1 is KGHSH and CDR2 LQKENI. V lost 5 bases and J lost 5, with 12 bases in between. For the CDR3, the DNA is TGTGCCAGCTCAACTCAAGGGAGGACTGAAGCTTTCTTT. Translation gives CASSTQGRTEAFF.

This clonotype has ten or more counts. The chain is built from TRBV10-2 and TRBJ1-5; D is ambiguous. V lost 9 bases and J lost 3, with 12 bases in between. Per the germline V gene, CDR1 is WSHSY and CDR2 is SAAADI. This CDR3 comprises 13 residues. The CDR3 bases are TGCGCCAGTCGGTGGGTCCTCAATCAGCCCCAGCATTTT. Residues: CASRWVLNQPQHF.

In its sample, this clonotype was seen many times. The J gene is TRBJ2-7, the V gene TRBV6-2 or TRBV6-3; D not resolved. V shed 0 bases and J shed 1 base, with 7 bases lying between them. The length of the CDR3 is 14 residues. Per the germline V gene, CDR1 is MNHEY and CDR2 is SVGEGT. CDR3 DNA: TGTGCCAGCAGTTACTCCCCCGGATCCTACGAGCAGTACTTC. The encoded protein is CASSYSPGSYEQYF.

This clonotype has a handful of counts. V and J are TRBV19 and TRBJ1-1; D gene uncertain. The CDR3 consists of 13 residues. V was clipped by 0 bases and J by 7 bases, with 9 bases between them. The germline V gene has CDR1 LNHDA and CDR2 SQIVND (reference sequence). CDR3 sequence (DNA): TGTGCCAGTAGTATAGATCTATGGGGTGAAGCTTTCTTT. Protein product: CASSIDLWGEAFF.

The sample holds many counts of this clonotype. The chain carries TRBV15 and TRBJ2-1; 10 bases align to TRBD2. J was trimmed by 4 bases and V by 6 bases; bases with no gene match: 6. The length of the CDR3 is 15 residues. Germline V gives CDR1 LNHNV, CDR2 YYDKDF (reference sequence). CDR3 DNA: TGTGCCACCAGTCCCGGACTAGCGGATTACAATGAGCAGTTCTTC. Amino acids: CATSPGLADYNEQFF.

This clonotype came up many times. CDR3 DNA sequence: TGTGCCAGCAGCCGGAGGAGGGGGCTCACAGATACGCAGTATTTT. Encoded protein: CASSRRRGLTDTQYF. The V gene is TRBV7-2, the J gene TRBJ2-3; a weak D match, TRBD1 (7 bases). Germline V gene sequence: CDR1 SGHTA, CDR2 FQGNSA. V was pared by 5 bases and J by 2 bases, with 14 bases between. This CDR3 is built from 15 residues.

This clonotype was picked up many times. The chain couples TRBV7-2 to TRBJ2-7; 7 nucleotides align to TRBD2. The CDR3 has 15 residues. The germline V gene encodes CDR1 SGHTA and CDR2 FQGNSA. J gave up 6 bases and V 2 bases, and 10 bases lay outside the gene matches. The CDR3 protein is CASSLSGGGLGEQYF. In DNA, the CDR3 is TGTGCCAGCAGCTTATCGGGGGGAGGGTTGGGCGAGCAGTACTTC.

The rearrangement uses TRBV7-3 and TRBJ2-5; 11 bases align to TRBD1. The V gene's germline CDR1 is SGHTA and CDR2 FQGTGA. The CDR3 is 16 amino acids. V lost 1 base, J lost 4 bases, and 5 bases stayed unmatched. The DNA of the CDR3 is TGTGCCAGCAGCTTAATGGGGACAGGGGGGATAGAGACCCAGTACTTC. Its protein is CASSLMGTGGIETQYF. Together with reference TRBV7-3 and TRBJ2-5, the CDR3 gives the full variable domain: GAGVSQTPSNKVTEKGKYVELRCDPISGHTALYWYRQSLGQGPEFLIYFQGTGAADDSGLPNDRFFAVRPEGSVSTLKIQRTERGDSAVYLCASSLMGTGGIETQYFGPGTRLLVL.

In this sample, this clonotype turned up a few times. This rearrangement joins TRBV29-1 to TRBJ2-7, with 14 bases aligning to TRBD2. This CDR3 spans 15 amino acids. Germline lookup yields CDR1 SQVTM and CDR2 ANQGSEA. Losses at the gene ends were 2 bases for V and 2 bases for J; bases not matched to a gene: 2. DNA for the CDR3: TGCAGCGTTGAAATGACTAGCGGGAGGGCCTACGAGCAGTACTTC. Its translation: CSVEMTSGRAYEQYF.

J is TRBJ1-1 and V is TRBV12-3 or TRBV12-4, with D possibly matching TRBD1 (5 bases). The CDR3 consists of 13 residues. Trimming cost V 3 bases and J 6 bases, with 11 bases left between them. The CDR3 DNA sequence: TGTGCCAGCAGTTTTTCGGGGGGTGCTGAAGCTTTCTTT. Residues: CASSFSGGAEAFF.

The chain's CDR3 is CASSPTIWTDYNEQFF. DNA for the CDR3: TGCGCCAGCAGCCCCACGATATGGACGGATTACAATGAGCAGTTCTTC. The rearrangement uses TRBV4-1 and TRBJ2-1; D call uncertain. The V end was cut by 4 bases, the J end by 4 bases, with 17 bases between. The CDR3 runs 16 residues. CDR1 MGHRA and CDR2 YSYEKL come from the germline V gene.

There are many counts of this clonotype. This sequence joins TRBV11-2 and TRBJ2-7; D perhaps matches TRBD2 (5 bases). CDR1 is SGHAT and CDR2 is FQNNGV in the germline V gene. Trimming removed 1 base at V and 2 bases at J, with 15 bases between. CDR3 size: 16 residues. The CDR3 protein is CASSLGSQRTAYEQYF. CDR3 nucleotides: TGTGCCAGCAGCTTAGGGTCCCAGCGGACTGCCTACGAGCAGTACTTC.

V is TRBV19 and J is TRBJ1-1; D gene ambiguous. This CDR3 spans 13 amino acids. The V end lost 5 bases, the J end lost 5 bases, and 12 bases lay between the germline ends. The V gene's germline CDR1 is LNHDA and CDR2 SQIVND (reference sequence). Here the CDR3 reads CASSWDSKTEAFF. The CDR3 coding sequence is TGTGCCAGTAGTTGGGATTCGAAAACTGAAGCTTTCTTT.

This clonotype occurred a few times. V usage is TRBV27 and J usage is TRBJ1-5, with 7 positions matching TRBD1. Germline CDR1 reads MNHEY; CDR2 reads SMNVEV (reference sequence). V was clipped by 6 bases and J by 5 bases; unmatched bases: 4. The length of the CDR3 is 13 residues. CDR3 protein: CASSHGTDQPQHF. The DNA of the CDR3 is TGTGCCAGCAGCCACGGGACAGATCAGCCCCAGCATTTT.

This clonotype occurred many times. The rearrangement uses TRBV7-9 and TRBJ2-3, with 12 bases lining up with TRBD2. The CDR3 length is 17 residues. V lost 5 bases, J lost 4 bases, and 10 bases stayed unmatched. Looked up from germline, CDR1 is SEHNR and CDR2 is FQNEAQ (reference sequence). CDR3 in DNA: TGTGCCAGCAGCCCCATAAGACTAGCGGGAGAGTCAGATACGCAGTATTTT. It codes for CASSPIRLAGESDTQYF.

This clonotype was found many times. This rearrangement joins TRBV7-2 to TRBJ2-7, with D perhaps matching TRBD2 (5 bases). Germline lookup yields CDR1 SGHTA and CDR2 FQGNSA. The CDR3 covers 16 residues. The germline V and J ends were trimmed by 7 bases and 3 bases, with 22 bases remaining between them. The CDR3 DNA sequence: TGTGCCAGCACGGTCGCGCACCGGGATTACATCTACGAGCAGTACTTC. Its translation is CASTVAHRDYIYEQYF.

Worth noting for this clonotype: One base away lies a much larger clone, so this may be a sequencing read error. The chain joins TRBV18 to TRBJ2-5, with TRBD1 matching 7 bases. This CDR3 has 16 amino acids. Germline CDR1 KGHSH, CDR2 LQKENI. The CDR3 is CASPPLHGQAGETQYF. CDR3 in DNA: TGTGCCAGCCCACCACTTCACGGACAGGCGGGAGAGACCCAGTACTTC. The full variable domain, with the rest looked up from reference TRBV18 and TRBJ2-5, is NAGVMQNPRHLVRRRGQEARLRCSPMKGHSHVYWYRQLPEEGLKFMVYLQKENIIDESGMPKERFSAEFPKEGPSILRIQQVVRGDSAAYFCASPPLHGQAGETQYFGPGTRLLVL.

This clonotype has more than one count but fewer than ten. The V call is TRBV6-1, the J call TRBJ1-2, with D tentatively TRBD1 (5 bases). The germline CDR1 and CDR2 sequences are MNHNS and SASEGT. The V end lost 6 bases, the J end lost 6 bases, and 14 bases lay between the germline ends. The CDR3 has 13 amino acids. The chain's CDR3 is CASRRQFIDGYTF. The CDR3 DNA is TGTGCCAGCAGAAGACAGTTTATCGATGGCTACACCTTC.

There are many counts of this clonotype. The rearrangement uses TRBV11-2 and TRBJ2-7; TRBD2 matches 7 bases. The CDR3 length is 16 residues. Germline V gene sequence: CDR1 SGHAT, CDR2 FQNNGV. The V segment lost 3 bases and the J segment 0 bases; nucleotides outside the gene matches: 8. The CDR3, as DNA: TGTGCCAGCAGCTTTCCCCGCGGGGGAAGCTCCTACGAGCAGTACTTC. It yields the protein CASSFPRGGSSYEQYF.

The chain is built from TRBV6-5 and TRBJ1-6; 7 bases are shared with TRBD1. This CDR3 comprises 15 residues. J was trimmed by 7 bases and V by 0 bases; bases with no gene match: 3. Germline values: CDR1 MNHEY, CDR2 SVGAGI. CDR3 sequence: CASSYSAGGNSPLHF. The CDR3 nucleotides read TGTGCCAGCAGTTACTCGGCAGGGGGAAATTCACCCCTCCACTTT.

This clonotype was counted ten times or more. V is TRBV11-3 and J is TRBJ2-2, with no clear D. The CDR3 is 13 amino acids. Trimming cost V 4 bases and J 5 bases, with 8 bases left between them. The germline V gene has CDR1 SGHNT and CDR2 YENEEA. The CDR3 bases are TGTGCCAGCAGCTCTCCCGGGACCGGGGAGCTGTTTTTT. The encoded protein is CASSSPGTGELFF.

A word on this clonotype: This may come from a read error, since a much larger clone is one base off. This chain links TRBV13 with TRBJ1-2; tentative D call: TRBD1 (6 bases). The CDR3 extends over 15 amino acids. V lost 2 bases and J lost 7, with 17 bases in between. Germline V gives CDR1 PRHDT, CDR2 FYEKMQ (reference sequence). The CDR3, as DNA: TGTGCCAGCAGCTTACAGGCGGGGGGCGCCTCTGGCTACACCTTC. It specifies CASSLQAGGASGYTF.

The DNA for the CDR3 is TGTGCCACCAGCAGTTCTTATAACTATGGCTACACCTTC. As protein: CATSSSYNYGYTF. This chain uses TRBV15 with TRBJ1-2, with D hard to call. Looked up from germline, CDR1 is LNHNV and CDR2 is YYDKDF (reference sequence). Trimming cost V 3 bases and J 1 base, with 6 bases left between them. There are 13 residues in the CDR3. Using reference TRBV15 and TRBJ1-2 for the parts outside the CDR3, the full variable domain is DAMVIQNPRYQVTQFGKPVTLSCSQTLNHNVMYWYQQKSSQAPKLLFHYYDKDFNNEADTPDNFQSRRPNTSFCFLDIRSPGLGDTAMYLCATSSSYNYGYTFGSGTRLTVV.

There are many counts of this clonotype. The rearrangement links TRBV28 to TRBJ2-1; TRBD2 agrees at 9 bases. Losses at the gene ends were 7 bases for V and 6 bases for J; bases not matched to a gene: 4. This CDR3 contains 13 residues. Germline lookup yields CDR1 MDHEN and CDR2 SYDVKM. The CDR3 nucleotides read TGTGCCAGCACTGGCGGGAGGGTCAATGAGCAGTTCTTC. Its protein product is CASTGGRVNEQFF.

This clonotype was seen many times. The chain carries TRBV12-3 or TRBV12-4 and TRBJ2-3; D call uncertain. V shed 4 bases and J shed 8 bases, with 7 bases lying between them. CDR3 size: 11 residues. The DNA of the CDR3 is TGTGCCAGCAGTTATACCTCTACGCAGTATTTT. This encodes CASSYTSTQYF.